This entry is about one T cell receptor beta chain. Its antigen is currently unknown. Healthy bone marrow donors made up the donor group. Donors likely had unrecorded immune exposures despite being nominally healthy when sampled. This entry belongs to a study of cytomegalovirus exposure and HLA in healthy donors. From germline, CDR1 is SGHTA and CDR2 FQGTGA. Trimming took off 5 bases at V and 3 bases at J, with 13 bases between the two ends. The CDR3 consists of 14 residues. General study points: Later genetic work tied a missense DCLRE1C variant to beta-chain V and J trimming. Rare TCR sequences predominated, though certain public TCRs were found in many donors.

Vbeta (60) and Jbeta (13) primers were used in the PCR. This table comes from immunoSEQ multiplex PCR, and its TCRdb copy is limited to in-frame clones, with some not included. The table lists 150,000 to 200,000 clones, approximately 67% of them singletons. This chain connects TRBV7-3 to TRBJ1-1, with a weak D call TRBD1 (5 bases). The clonotype originates from a woman aged 18-35 years in good health and CMV-seropositive. The source material was PBMCs. The CDR3 reads CASSPRPTDTEAFF. CDR3 DNA: TGTGCCAGCAGCCCGCGCCCGACAGACACTGAAGCTTTCTTT. The whole variable domain, remainder taken from reference TRBV7-3 and TRBJ1-1, is GAGVSQTPSNKVTEKGKYVELRCDPISGHTALYWYRQSLGQGPEFLIYFQGTGAADDSGLPNDRFFAVRPEGSVSTLKIQRTERGDSAVYLCASSPRPTDTEAFFGQGTRLTVV.